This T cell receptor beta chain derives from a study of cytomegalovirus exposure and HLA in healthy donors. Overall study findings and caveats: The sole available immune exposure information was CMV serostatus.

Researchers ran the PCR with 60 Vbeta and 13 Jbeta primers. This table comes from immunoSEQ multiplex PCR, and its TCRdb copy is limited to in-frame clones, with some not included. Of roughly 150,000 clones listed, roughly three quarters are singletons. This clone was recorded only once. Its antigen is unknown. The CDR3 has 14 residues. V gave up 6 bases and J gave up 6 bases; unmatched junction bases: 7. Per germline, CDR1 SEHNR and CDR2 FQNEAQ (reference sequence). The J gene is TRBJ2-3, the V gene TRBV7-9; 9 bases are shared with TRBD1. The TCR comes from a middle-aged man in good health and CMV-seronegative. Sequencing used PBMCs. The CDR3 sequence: CASSTYRGHDTQYF. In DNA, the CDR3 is TGTGCCAGCAGTACTTACAGGGGGCATGATACGCAGTATTTT.